Included here is one TCR beta chain sequence, with context. This sample is drawn from a study of cytomegalovirus exposure and HLA in healthy donors. This CDR3 is 15 amino acids long. CDR1 is SGHRS, CDR2 YFSETQ, per germline. With 3 bases clipped from V and 5 bases from J, the junction kept 8 bases outside the gene matches. PCR amplification relied on 60 Vbeta primers (plus 13 Jbeta primers). Repertoires were generated with immunoSEQ multiplex PCR, while TCRdb's copy carries only in-frame clones and drops some. The table includes 75,000 to 95,000 clones, 60% to 80% detected once. The sample consisted of PBMCs. The V and J genes are TRBV5-1 and TRBJ2-3; 8 bases are shared with TRBD2. This clonotype originated in a man over 45 in good health and CMV-seronegative. The CDR3 loop reads CASSSLQREIDTQYF. The DNA of the CDR3 is TGCGCCAGCAGCTCACTGCAGCGGGAGATAGATACGCAGTATTTT.